Below, 32 T cell receptor beta chains from the same sample are listed, as sequenced in a study of T cells in Graves' hyperthyroidism and ophthalmopathy. TCR beta CDR3 regions were amplified from RNA transcripts. The HTBI primer set served for first-round RT-PCR of the TCR CDR3. TCRdb re-called the multiplex PCR reads with MiXCR, one entry per CDR3 protein. The data hold fewer than 850,000 distinct CDR3 sequences, with roughly 17% observed a single time. The sequenced material came from blood. The source of these receptors is a man in his forties or fifties with Graves' hyperthyroidism.

Ten or more counts support this clonotype. This chain uses TRBV12-3 or TRBV12-4 with TRBJ1-1; D gene ambiguous. Trimming left V 5 bases short and J 8 bases short, with 9 bases between. The CDR3 sequence is 11 residues long. CDR3 sequence: CASSTFEEAFF. The CDR3 bases are TGTGCCAGCAGTACCTTCGAGGAAGCTTTCTTT.

This clonotype came up many times. This chain links TRBV6-1 with TRBJ2-5, with D unclear. CDR3 length: 11 amino acids. V shed 7 bases and J shed 1 base, with 4 bases lying between them. Germline V gene lookup returns CDR1 MNHNS and CDR2 SASEGT. The CDR3 coding sequence is TGTGCCAGCACCATCCAAGAGACCCAGTACTTC. Its protein is CASTIQETQYF.

This clonotype appeared many times. J is TRBJ2-1 and V is TRBV2, with TRBD1 matching over 8 bases. Germline V lookup: CDR1 SNHLY, CDR2 FYNNEI. The junction had 2 bases not matched to a gene; V was cut back by 4 bases and J by 3 bases. This CDR3 spans 14 amino acids. CDR3 residues: CASSADRVYNEQFF. The CDR3 coding sequence is TGTGCCAGCAGTGCGGACAGGGTCTACAATGAGCAGTTCTTC.

At least ten counts were recorded for this clonotype. V is TRBV28 and J is TRBJ2-1; 7 nucleotides match TRBD1. The V segment lost 4 bases and the J segment 0 bases; nucleotides outside the gene matches: 6. The germline V gene has CDR1 MDHEN and CDR2 SYDVKM. The CDR3 runs to 16 residues. The CDR3: CASSSPAGGSYNEQFF. CDR3 bases: TGTGCCAGCAGTTCCCCGGCAGGGGGCTCCTACAATGAGCAGTTCTTC.

There are many counts of this clonotype. The genes are TRBV2 and TRBJ2-5; 9 nucleotides agree with TRBD2. V shed 1 base and J 0 bases; nucleotides not matched to a gene: 3. The CDR3 spans 16 residues. Germline values: CDR1 SNHLY, CDR2 FYNNEI. This CDR3 reads CASSEGLAGNQETQYF. The CDR3 DNA sequence: TGTGCCAGCAGTGAAGGGCTAGCGGGAAACCAAGAGACCCAGTACTTC.

The rearrangement joins TRBV27 to TRBJ1-5; perhaps TRBD1 as D (5 bases). V dropped 8 bases and J dropped 0 bases, with 14 bases sitting between them. The germline V gene encodes CDR1 MNHEY and CDR2 SMNVEV (reference sequence). The CDR3 is made up of 15 amino acids. The CDR3 spells CASGPRTYSNQPQHF. The DNA of the CDR3 is TGTGCCAGCGGTCCCCGGACATATAGCAATCAGCCCCAGCATTTT.

With regard to this clonotype: At one end, the junction sequence differs from germline, possibly due to a read error. The chain links TRBV27 to TRBJ2-2; D may match TRBD1 or TRBD2 (6 bases each). CDR1 and CDR2 from the germline V gene are MNHEY and SMNVEV (reference sequence). The CDR3 has 15 amino acids. The CDR3 region has the DNA TGTGCCAGCAGTTTAAGGGGGGCGAACACCGAGGAGCTGTTTTTT. It specifies CASSLRGANTEELFF.

This clonotype has ten or more counts. This sequence joins TRBV20-1 and TRBJ2-2, with D perhaps TRBD1 (6 bases). Between the trimmed V and J ends, which lost 0 bases and 3 bases, there was a span of 11 bases. Germline loops: CDR1 DFQATT, CDR2 SNEGSKA (reference sequence). The CDR3 covers 15 residues. This CDR3 is CSARDLAGDTGELFF. The CDR3, as DNA: TGCAGTGCTAGAGATCTTGCAGGGGACACCGGGGAGCTGTTTTTT.

V gene TRBV20-1 combines with J gene TRBJ2-5; D not resolved. Trimming took 3 bases from V and 5 from J, leaving 22 bases between them. The CDR3 is 16 amino acids. Germline V gene data show CDR1 as DFQATT and CDR2 as SNEGSKA (reference sequence). The CDR3 loop reads CSASSADMRWRETQYF. The CDR3 DNA reads as TGCAGTGCTAGTTCGGCAGATATGCGTTGGCGGGAGACCCAGTACTTC.

The rearrangement uses TRBV27 and TRBJ2-1, with no clear D. CDR3 length: 14 residues. V was trimmed by 2 bases and J by 8 bases, leaving 13 bases between them. Germline V gene sequence: CDR1 MNHEY, CDR2 SMNVEV (reference sequence). The chain's CDR3 is CASSLQARVDEQFF. In DNA form, the CDR3 reads TGTGCCAGCAGTTTACAGGCTAGGGTCGATGAGCAGTTCTTC.

The V call is TRBV2, the J call TRBJ2-7; D may be TRBD1 (6 bases). Trimming shortened V by 6 bases and J by 2 bases, and 17 bases separated the two germline ends. CDR1 SNHLY and CDR2 FYNNEI come from the germline V gene. This CDR3 is 15 amino acids long. The DNA of the CDR3 is TGTGCCAGCAGCACCGGACAGAGTGTCCCCTACGAGCAGTACTTC. Its translation is CASSTGQSVPYEQYF.

In this sample, this clonotype turned up a few times. The J gene is TRBJ2-7, the V gene TRBV10-1; D possibly corresponds to TRBD2 (5 bases). Germline V gene lookup returns CDR1 WNHNN and CDR2 SYGVQD (reference sequence). V was clipped by 11 bases and J by 7 bases, with 21 bases between them. The CDR3 loop spans 13 amino acids. CDR3 DNA sequence: TGCGCCGGCCGAAAGGACTTGCTTCGAGAGCAGTACTTC. Its translation: CAGRKDLLREQYF.

This clonotype has a handful of counts. This rearrangement joins TRBV4-1 to TRBJ1-5; tentative D call: TRBD1 (5 bases). Germline lookup yields CDR1 MGHRA and CDR2 YSYEKL. V lost 4 bases, J lost 0 bases, and 16 bases lay in between. This CDR3 region has 17 residues. CDR3 sequence (DNA): TGCGCCAGCAGCCCTTCCCGGGGCATCTATAGCAATCAGCCCCAGCATTTT. Its translation is CASSPSRGIYSNQPQHF.

This clonotype was seen at least ten times. The chain joins TRBV3-1 to TRBJ1-1; D ambiguous. The germline V and J ends were trimmed by 0 bases and 5 bases, with 7 bases remaining between them. The CDR3 consists of 13 residues. The germline V gene encodes CDR1 LGHDT and CDR2 YNNKEL (reference sequence). Here the CDR3 DNA reads TGTGCCAGCAGCCAAGATCCTTGGACTGAAGCTTTCTTT. Translating gives CASSQDPWTEAFF. Supplemented by reference TRBV3-1 and TRBJ1-1, the full variable domain reads DTAVSQTPKYLVTQMGNDKSIKCEQNLGHDTMYWYKQDSKKFLKIMFSYNNKELIINETVPNRFSPKSPDKAHLNLHINSLELGDSAVYFCASSQDPWTEAFFGQGTRLTVV.

Ten or more counts support this clonotype. V is TRBV12-3 or TRBV12-4 and J is TRBJ2-3; 9 bases fit TRBD1. V trimming: 5 bases; J trimming: 3 bases; junction bases outside the gene matches: 6. The CDR3 is 15 residues long. CDR3 sequence reads: CASSRKGQGTDTQYF. The CDR3 DNA reads as TGTGCCAGCAGTCGCAAGGGACAGGGAACAGATACGCAGTATTTT.

The chain links TRBV5-1 to TRBJ1-2; D remains unclear. The CDR3 sequence is 14 residues long. V was cut by 0 bases and J by 4 bases, with 10 bases left in between. Per the germline V gene, CDR1 is SGHRS and CDR2 is YFSETQ. This chain's CDR3 is CASSLAAESYGYTF. The CDR3 region has the DNA TGCGCCAGCAGCTTGGCCGCCGAATCCTATGGCTACACCTTC. The complete variable domain, with remaining parts taken from reference TRBV5-1 and TRBJ1-2, reads KAGVTQTPRYLIKTRGQQVTLSCSPISGHRSVSWYQQTPGQGLQFLFEYFSETQRNKGNFPGRFSGRQFSNSRSEMNVSTLELGDSALYLCASSLAAESYGYTFGSGTRLTVV.

The CDR3 reads CAISASGALQETQYF. CDR3 nucleotide sequence: TGTGCCATCAGTGCCAGCGGGGCGTTACAAGAGACCCAGTACTTC. V gene TRBV10-3 combines with J gene TRBJ2-5, with 7 bases lining up with TRBD2. The CDR3 consists of 15 residues. Germline CDR1 and CDR2: ENHRY and SYGVKD. The ends lost 4 bases at V and 2 bases at J; junction bases unmatched: 7.

This clonotype was observed many times. The V gene is TRBV24-1, the J gene TRBJ2-3; TRBD2 matches at 8 bases. CDR3 length: 15 amino acids. V dropped 5 bases and J dropped 3; count of bases not matched to a gene: 6. CDR1 is KGHDR and CDR2 is SFDVKD in the germline V gene. CDR3 nucleotides: TGTGCCACCAGTGTTTCCCGGGAGGGAACAGATACGCAGTATTTT. This translates into CATSVSREGTDTQYF.

V gene TRBV2 combines with J gene TRBJ2-1, with 11 bases fitting TRBD2. The junction had 8 bases not matched to a gene; V was cut back by 3 bases and J by 10 bases. The CDR3 covers 15 residues. Germline CDR1 SNHLY, CDR2 FYNNEI. This CDR3 reads CASSEGLAVLREQFF. CDR3 nucleotide sequence: TGTGCCAGCAGTGAGGGACTAGCGGTCCTCCGGGAGCAGTTCTTC.

This clonotype was seen at least ten times. The rearrangement links TRBV7-2 to TRBJ2-7; no clear D. This CDR3 region has 16 residues. Looked up from germline, CDR1 is SGHTA and CDR2 is FQGNSA. The V gene lost 0 bases and the J gene lost 2 bases, with 14 bases spanning the gap. CDR3 residues: CASSLAPSTLAYEQYF. In DNA, the CDR3 is TGTGCCAGCAGCTTAGCGCCTTCGACTCTAGCCTACGAGCAGTACTTC. Using reference TRBV7-2 and TRBJ2-7 for the parts outside the CDR3, the full variable domain is GAGVSQSPSNKVTEKGKDVELRCDPISGHTALYWYRQSLGQGLEFLIYFQGNSAPDKSGLPSDRFSAERTGGSVSTLTIQRTQQEDSAVYLCASSLAPSTLAYEQYFGPGTRLTVT.

The chain couples TRBV13 to TRBJ2-1; D is perhaps TRBD2 (6 bases). This CDR3 spans 15 amino acids. Trimming pared 1 base from V and 10 bases from J, leaving 17 bases between. Germline-derived CDR1 and CDR2 are PRHDT and FYEKMQ (reference sequence). The CDR3 region has the DNA TGTGCCAGCAGCTTAGAGACTGCGGGGACCGGCGAGCAGTTCTTC. Protein product: CASSLETAGTGEQFF.

This clonotype was seen repeatedly, ten times or more. The chain employs TRBV7-2 and TRBJ2-7, with D hard to call. Germline CDR1 reads SGHTA; CDR2 reads FQGNSA. Trimming took off 6 bases at V and 2 bases at J, with 11 bases between the two ends. The length of the CDR3 is 13 residues. In DNA form, the CDR3 reads TGTGCCAGCAGGGTATCCGGTGCCTACGAGCAGTACTTC. Translated: CASRVSGAYEQYF.

This clonotype was seen ten or more times. The chain joins TRBV28 to TRBJ1-1; possibly TRBD1 for D (6 bases). V was trimmed by 5 bases and J by 5 bases, leaving 15 bases between them. The CDR3 totals 14 residues. Germline V lookup: CDR1 MDHEN, CDR2 SYDVKM. CDR3 nucleotides: TGTGCCAGCAGTCCTGGGACATTGAGGACTGAAGCTTTCTTT. It encodes CASSPGTLRTEAFF.

This clonotype was picked up a small number of times. This chain links TRBV29-1 with TRBJ2-5, with D unclear. V lost 6 bases and J 4 bases, leaving 12 bases between the germline ends. The CDR3 runs 12 residues. Looked up from germline, CDR1 is SQVTM and CDR2 is ANQGSEA. Here the CDR3 reads CSVVRVAETQYF. The CDR3 DNA reads as TGCAGCGTGGTTCGGGTCGCAGAGACCCAGTACTTC.

In this sample, this clonotype turned up a few times. The chain employs TRBV10-3 and TRBJ1-3; D unclear. The V end was cut by 6 bases, the J end by 0 bases, with 6 bases between. Germline CDR1 ENHRY, CDR2 SYGVKD. This CDR3 is built from 13 residues. CDR3 sequence: CAIRTHSGNTIYF. Here the CDR3 DNA reads TGTGCCATCAGAACCCACTCTGGAAACACCATATATTTT.

The sample holds many counts of this clonotype. V usage is TRBV6-1 and J usage is TRBJ2-1; TRBD2 agrees at 10 bases. V lost 6 bases and J lost 8; bases outside the gene matches: 10. Germline V gene data show CDR1 as MNHNS and CDR2 as SASEGT. CDR3 length equals 15 residues. The CDR3 reads CASRRWGTSVDEQFF. DNA of the CDR3: TGTGCCAGCAGACGTTGGGGGACTAGCGTCGATGAGCAGTTCTTC.

This clonotype came up many times. V gene TRBV9 combines with J gene TRBJ1-1; TRBD1 agrees at 9 bases. V was pared by 0 bases and J by 2 bases, with 8 bases of the junction left unmatched. The CDR3 loop spans 17 amino acids. The germline CDR1 and CDR2 sequences are SGDLS and YYNGEE. The CDR3, as DNA: TGTGCCAGCAGCGTAGTTGGGACAGGGTATCGAAACACTGAAGCTTTCTTT. It codes for CASSVVGTGYRNTEAFF.

This clonotype was seen at least ten times. This chain uses TRBV24-1 with TRBJ1-5; TRBD1 is a possible D gene (5 bases). The V end lost 2 bases, the J end lost 0 bases, and 10 bases lay between the germline ends. The CDR3 spans 16 residues. CDR1 KGHDR and CDR2 SFDVKD come from the germline V gene. The CDR3 DNA is TGTGCCACCAGTGATTCCGGACACAATAGCAATCAGCCCCAGCATTTT. It is translated as CATSDSGHNSNQPQHF.

This clonotype has a count of ten or more. The chain couples TRBV24-1 to TRBJ2-7, with 10 bases fitting TRBD1. The junction had 0 bases not matched to a gene; V was cut back by 4 bases and J by 1 base. The CDR3 consists of 14 residues. CDR1 and CDR2 (germline): KGHDR, SFDVKD. This CDR3 reads CATSEGQGSYEQYF. In nucleotides, the CDR3 is TGTGCCACCAGTGAGGGACAGGGGTCCTACGAGCAGTACTTC.

This clonotype was seen at least ten times. This chain joins TRBV9 and TRBJ2-7; D is unclear. This CDR3 has 12 residues. The germline gives CDR1 SGDLS, CDR2 YYNGEE. The germline V and J ends were trimmed by 4 bases and 6 bases, with 11 bases remaining between them. The CDR3 sequence: CASSPFGSEQYF. The CDR3 DNA is TGTGCCAGCAGCCCATTTGGGTCCGAGCAGTACTTC.

This clonotype was observed at least ten times. This chain connects TRBV2 to TRBJ2-2, with TRBD1 identical over 7 bases. The ends lost 6 bases at V and 6 bases at J; junction bases unmatched: 13. From germline, CDR1 is SNHLY and CDR2 FYNNEI. The CDR3 is 16 residues long. The CDR3 nucleotides read TGTGCCAGCAGCCGGGGTGGGGGACAGATGTCCGGGGAGCTGTTTTTT. Protein product: CASSRGGGQMSGELFF.

This chain connects TRBV7-8 to TRBJ2-1, with 11 bases lining up with TRBD2. The CDR3 length is 15 residues. Germline values: CDR1 SGHVS, CDR2 FQNEAQ. The J segment lost 12 bases and the V segment lost 5 bases, leaving 12 bases of the junction unmatched. The CDR3 region has the DNA TGTGCCAGCAGCCCATTGACTAGCGGGATTTCTGGGCAGTTCTTC. Its protein is CASSPLTSGISGQFF.